The present TCR beta chain was sequenced within a study of CD8 T cells in ankylosing spondylitis (dated by TCRdb to the late 2010s). Regarding the complete study: The study profiled T cell receptor beta repertoires in healthy donors and ankylosing spondylitis patients to find disease-linked TCR variants. Peripheral blood was sampled, and synovial fluid was additionally collected from ankylosing spondylitis patients. The full study cohort comprised some 27 ankylosing spondylitis patients and 85 to 120 healthy donors.

Summary of the overall study and its limitations: Blood from ankylosing spondylitis patients appeared to be characterized by a TCR beta motif composed of 7 to 9 highly homologous amino acid variants. The disease-linked clones showed a CD8+ phenotype and occurred at relatively low frequencies in peripheral blood. Some TCR beta motif variants had previously been reported in synovial fluid and blood of reactive arthritis patients, which suggested common disease-initiation mechanisms. Significant enrichment of the disease-linked clones was reported in matched synovial fluid samples from ankylosing spondylitis patients.

Sequencing relied on an Illumina HiSeq 2500. Quantitative 5'-RACE with molecular barcodes was the method used to prepare the TCR beta libraries. In the authors' own workflow: Disease-linked TCR variants were identified with a new computational method built on a probabilistic model of VDJ rearrangement. TCRdb reran the public reads through fastp at Q25 and MiXCR, keeping productive beta chains. When rows share a CDR3 protein, they turn into one entry using the most common DNA and genes. Clone size and V and J calls follow TCRdb, not the original study. This sample holds 250,000 to 400,000 distinct CDR3 sequences; 11% were observed only once. The ten largest clonotypes hold about 10% of the sample. This clonotype occurred many times. Its target antigen remains unknown. No base qualities exist here, and no much larger clone lies one base off it. V sheds 0 bases and J sheds 13 bases, leaving 15 bases between their ends. The CDR3 numbers 13 residues from cysteine through phenylalanine. Only CDR3 DNA remains: 39 bases, in frame from the first base. Via the germline V gene, CDR1 is MNHEY and CDR2 SVGAGI.

The chain employs TRBV6-5 and TRBJ2-5; there is no confident call for the D gene. Sequenced sample: blood, either unsorted or a sorted T cell fraction (not recorded which). The sequence came from a female donor with ankylosing spondylitis or in good health (not recorded which). The CDR3 region has the sequence CASSYSTLGNLYF. The nucleotides read TGTGCCAGCAGTTACTCGACATTAGGCAACCTGTACTTC.